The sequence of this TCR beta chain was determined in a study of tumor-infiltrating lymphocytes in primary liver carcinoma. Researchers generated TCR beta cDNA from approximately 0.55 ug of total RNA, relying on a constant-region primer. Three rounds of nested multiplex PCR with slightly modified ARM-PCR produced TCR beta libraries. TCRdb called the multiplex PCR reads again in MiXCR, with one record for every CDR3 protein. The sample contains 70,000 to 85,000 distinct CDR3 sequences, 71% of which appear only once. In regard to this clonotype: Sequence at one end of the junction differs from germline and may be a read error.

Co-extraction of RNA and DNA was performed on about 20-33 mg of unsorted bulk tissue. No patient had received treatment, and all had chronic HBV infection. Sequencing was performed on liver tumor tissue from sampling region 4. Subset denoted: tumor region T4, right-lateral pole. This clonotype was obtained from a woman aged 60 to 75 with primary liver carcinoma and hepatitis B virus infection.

CDR3 in DNA: TGTGCCAGCAACTCAAGGACAGGGCCCACTGAAGCTTTTTTT. Translated, it gives CASNSRTGPTEAFF. The rearrangement joins TRBV5-4 to TRBJ1-1; TRBD1 agrees at 8 bases. The CDR3 has 14 residues. From germline, CDR1 is SGHNT and CDR2 YYREEE (reference sequence).